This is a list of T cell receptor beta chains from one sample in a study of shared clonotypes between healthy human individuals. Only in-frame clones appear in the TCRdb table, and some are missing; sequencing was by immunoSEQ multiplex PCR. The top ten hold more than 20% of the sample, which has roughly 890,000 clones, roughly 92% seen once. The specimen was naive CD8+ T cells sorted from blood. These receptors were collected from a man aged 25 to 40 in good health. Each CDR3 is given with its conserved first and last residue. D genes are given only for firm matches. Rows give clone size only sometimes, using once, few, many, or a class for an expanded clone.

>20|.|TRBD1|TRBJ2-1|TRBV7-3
TGTGCCAGCAGCCCATCACCAGGGACAGGGTTCCCTATTTTACACAATGAGCAGTTCTTC
CASSPSPGTGFPILHNEQFF
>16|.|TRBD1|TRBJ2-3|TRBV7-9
TGTGCCAGCAGCTTAATAATCCAGGGGGACACAGATACGCAGTATTTT
CASSLIIQGDTDTQYF
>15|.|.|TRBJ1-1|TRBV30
TGTGCCTGGAGGGACGGGACGGCCTCGAACACTGAAGCTTTCTTT
CAWRDGTASNTEAFF
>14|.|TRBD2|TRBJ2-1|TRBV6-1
TGTGCCAGCAGTCACATAGCGGGAATTAATGAGCAGTTCTTC
CASSHIAGINEQFF
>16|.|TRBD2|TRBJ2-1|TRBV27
TGTGCCAGCAGTTTGGGGGCTAGCGGGGGATACAATGAGCAGTTCTTC
CASSLGASGGYNEQFF
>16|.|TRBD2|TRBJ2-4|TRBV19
TGTGCCAGTAGCCCAGCGGGAGCAGGGTCCAAAAACATTCAGTACTTC
CASSPAGAGSKNIQYF
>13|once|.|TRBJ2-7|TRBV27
TGTGCCAGCAGTGCGGGACAGCTGTACGAGCAGTACTTC
CASSAGQLYEQYF
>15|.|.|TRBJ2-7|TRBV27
TGTGCCAGCAGGAAACCCGGTACGTTCCAACGGGAGCAGTACTTC
CASRKPGTFQREQYF
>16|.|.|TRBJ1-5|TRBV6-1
TGTGCCAGCAGTGATGAACCGGGACATAGCAATCAGCCCCAGCATTTT
CASSDEPGHSNQPQHF
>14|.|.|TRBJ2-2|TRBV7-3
TGTGCCAGCAGTTCGACCGGGAACACCGGGGAGCTGTTTTTT
CASSSTGNTGELFF
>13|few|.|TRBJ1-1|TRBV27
TGTGCCAGCAGTTTACAAGTTAACACTGAAGCTTTCTTT
CASSLQVNTEAFF
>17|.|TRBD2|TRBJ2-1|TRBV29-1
TGCAGCACGGCCGGGACTAGCGGGAGGGCTTCCTACAATGAGCAGTTCTTC
CSTAGTSGRASYNEQFF
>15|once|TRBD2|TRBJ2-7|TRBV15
TGTGCCACCACCCCCCGGTCTAGCGGCTCCTACGAGCAGTACTTC
CATTPRSSGSYEQYF
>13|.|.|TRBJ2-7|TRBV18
TGTGCCAGCTCACCTACCGAGATCTACGAGCAGTACTTC
CASSPTEIYEQYF
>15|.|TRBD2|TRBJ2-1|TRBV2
TGTGCCAGCCCCCTGGCTAGCGGGAGGGCCGGTGAGCAGTTCTTC
CASPLASGRAGEQFF
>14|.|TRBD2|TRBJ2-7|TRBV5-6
TGTGCCAGCAGCTCAACCTACGCGGGGGGCGAGCAGTACTTC
CASSSTYAGGEQYF
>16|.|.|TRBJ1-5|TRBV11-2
TGTGCCAGCAGCTTAGCGACGGGATATAGCAATCAGCCCCAGCATTTT
CASSLATGYSNQPQHF
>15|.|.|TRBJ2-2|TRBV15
TGTGCCACCAGCAGAGTTCCAGGGAACACCGGGGAGCTGTTTTTT
CATSRVPGNTGELFF
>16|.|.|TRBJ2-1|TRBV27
TGTGCCAGCAGTTCGGGACTCGGGGGTTCCCACAATGAGCAGTTCTTC
CASSSGLGGSHNEQFF
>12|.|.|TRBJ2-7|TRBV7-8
TGTGCCAGCACCATAAGCTCCTACGAGCAGTACTTC
CASTISSYEQYF
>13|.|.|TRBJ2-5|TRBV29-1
TGCAGCGTTGTTCCCAGGGAACAAGAGACCCAGTACTTC
CSVVPREQETQYF
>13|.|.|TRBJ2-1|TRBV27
TGTGCCAGCAGTTCCCTTGGACTAAGGTTCGAGTTCTTC
CASSSLGLRFEFF
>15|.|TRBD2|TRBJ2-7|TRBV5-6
TGTGCCAGCAGCTCCCGGACTAGCGGGAACTACGAGCAGTACTTC
CASSSRTSGNYEQYF
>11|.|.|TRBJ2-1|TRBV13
TGTGCCAGCAGCTATCGGAATGAGCAGTTCTTC
CASSYRNEQFF
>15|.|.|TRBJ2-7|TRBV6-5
TGTGCCAGCAGTTACCTATCGGACCCAGGGAGCGAGCAGTACTTC
CASSYLSDPGSEQYF
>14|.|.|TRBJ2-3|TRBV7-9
TGTGCCAGCAGGCCAAATTATTACGGGAGCTCGCAGTATTTT
CASRPNYYGSSQYF
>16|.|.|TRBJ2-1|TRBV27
TGTGCCAGCAGTCCAGGACAGGGAGCGGGATACAATGAGCAGTTCTTC
CASSPGQGAGYNEQFF
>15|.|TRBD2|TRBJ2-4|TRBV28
TGTGCCAGCCCCTCGGAGCGGGAGTCTGAGGACATTCAGTACTTC
CASPSERESEDIQYF
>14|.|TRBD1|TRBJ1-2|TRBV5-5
TGTGCCAGCAGCTTTGGGCAGGGGGACTATGGCTACACCTTC
CASSFGQGDYGYTF
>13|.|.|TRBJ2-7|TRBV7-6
TGTGCCAGCAGCTTAGGCGACCCGCTGGAGCAGTACTTC
CASSLGDPLEQYF
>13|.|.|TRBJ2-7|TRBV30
TGTGCCTGGAACCGGGACATACCCTACGAGCAGTACTTC
CAWNRDIPYEQYF
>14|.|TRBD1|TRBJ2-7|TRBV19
TGTGCCAGTAGTCGCCGGGACAGACCCTACGAGCAGTACTTC
CASSRRDRPYEQYF
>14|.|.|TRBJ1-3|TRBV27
TGTGCCAGCAGTTTATCAGGTGGTGGAAACACCATATATTTT
CASSLSGGGNTIYF
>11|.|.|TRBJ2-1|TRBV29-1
TGCAGCGTTTGGGGGAGAACCGAGCAGTTCTTC
CSVWGRTEQFF
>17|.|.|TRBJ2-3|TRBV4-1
TGCGCCAGCAGCCAAGATCCCCCCGGTACTAGCACAGATACGCAGTATTTT
CASSQDPPGTSTDTQYF
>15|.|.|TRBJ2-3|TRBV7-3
TGTGCCAGCAGCCGCGAAGGGGGGCTAACAGATACGCAGTATTTT
CASSREGGLTDTQYF
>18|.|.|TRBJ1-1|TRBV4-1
TGCGCCAGCAGCCAAGATGGCGACACCTCATTGGGAAACACTGAAGCTTTCTTT
CASSQDGDTSLGNTEAFF
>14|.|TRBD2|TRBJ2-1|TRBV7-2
TGTGCCAGCAGCTTTATGCGGGAGGTCAATGAGCAGTTCTTC
CASSFMREVNEQFF
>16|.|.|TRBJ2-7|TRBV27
TGTGCCAGCAGTGTAATTCGGGGCCAGGTCCGCTACGAGCAGTACTTC
CASSVIRGQVRYEQYF
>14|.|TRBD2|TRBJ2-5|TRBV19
TGTGCCAGTAGTATCGCGGGAGGGCGGGAGACCCAGTACTTC
CASSIAGGRETQYF
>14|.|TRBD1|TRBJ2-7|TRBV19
TGTGCCAGTACCCCCGGGACAGGGTATTTCGAGCAGTACTTC
CASTPGTGYFEQYF